This TCR beta chain emerged from a study of tissue T cells after allogeneic stem cell transplantation. The time point: mouse harvest day 14 after allogeneic transplant. Mouse grafts combined 10^7 T-cell-depleted bone marrow cells with 10^6 splenic CD5+ T cells. Clones were sequenced by immunoSEQ multiplex PCR, and TCRdb holds only the in-frame ones, with some missing. This table has about 6,800 clones, under 35% appearing once. Worth noting for this clone: Mouse gene names apply.

This receptor was identified in a female BALB/c mouse given C57BL/6 T cells with graft-versus-host disease after an allogeneic hematopoietic cell transplant. Sequenced material: skin.

The CDR3 DNA, read in part, is TGCTCCAGCAGTCAATCGGGGAGCAACGAAAGATTATTT. Protein: CSSSQSGSNERLF. The full CDR3 protein is CSSSQSGSNERLFF. The rearrangement joins TRBV23 to TRBJ1-4. The CDR3 goes on 1 residue after the read ends, and that part is filled in from the germline J gene. CDR3 size: 14 residues. Germline V gene data show CDR1 as KGHTA and CDR2 as FQNQQP.